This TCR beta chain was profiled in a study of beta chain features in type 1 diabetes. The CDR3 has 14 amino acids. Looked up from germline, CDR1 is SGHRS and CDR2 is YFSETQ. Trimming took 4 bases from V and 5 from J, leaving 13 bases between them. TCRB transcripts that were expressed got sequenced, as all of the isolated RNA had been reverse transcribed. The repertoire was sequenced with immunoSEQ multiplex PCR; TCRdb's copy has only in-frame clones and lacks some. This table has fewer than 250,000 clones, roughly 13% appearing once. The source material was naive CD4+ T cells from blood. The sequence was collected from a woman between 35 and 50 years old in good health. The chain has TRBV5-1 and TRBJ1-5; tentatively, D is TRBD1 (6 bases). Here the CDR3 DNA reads TGCGCCAGCAGCCTTACAGGGCTGGATCAGCCCCAGCATTTT. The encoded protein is CASSLTGLDQPQHF.